The next 17 T cell receptor beta chains were all read from a single sample in a study of neurological immune-mediated disorders. TCRdb redid the calling of the 5' RACE reads with MiXCR, one entry per CDR3 protein. The repertoire includes more than 50,000 distinct CDR3 sequences, approximately 10% of them detected once, and 1.5% to 2% sits in the top ten. Sequencing was performed on PBMCs. These receptors were obtained from a man aged 55 to 70 in good health.

There are many counts of this clonotype. V usage is TRBV25-1 and J usage is TRBJ2-7; no clear D. This CDR3 region has 14 residues. Germline assignment: CDR1 MGHDK and CDR2 SYGVNS. Trimming cost V 6 bases and J 3 bases, with 15 bases left between them. CDR3 sequence reads: CASSLPGQSYEQYF. CDR3 nucleotide sequence: TGTGCCAGCAGCCTACCCGGGCAGAGCTACGAGCAGTACTTC.

This clonotype was seen repeatedly, ten times or more. This chain connects TRBV9 to TRBJ1-2; D possibly corresponds to TRBD1 (5 bases). The CDR3 spans 14 residues. Germline values: CDR1 SGDLS, CDR2 YYNGEE. The V end was cut by 3 bases, the J end by 8 bases, with 17 bases between. This chain's CDR3 is CASSETHAGGGYTF. The CDR3 region has the DNA TGTGCCAGCAGCGAGACCCACGCGGGGGGAGGCTACACCTTC. The entire variable domain, with the rest obtained from reference TRBV9 and TRBJ1-2, is as follows: DSGVTQTPKHLITATGQRVTLRCSPRSGDLSVYWYQQSLDQGLQFLIQYYNGEERAKGNILERFSAQQFPDLHSELNLSSLELGDSALYFCASSETHAGGGYTFGSGTRLTVV.

The sample holds one count of this clonotype. A much larger clone differs from this one at a single base, so this may be a read error. This chain connects TRBV11-2 to TRBJ2-7, with a weak D call TRBD1 (5 bases). V was trimmed by 7 bases and J by 3 bases, leaving 13 bases between them. The length of the CDR3 is 13 residues. Germline CDR1 reads SGHAT; CDR2 reads FQNNGV. CDR3 loop: CASIVVGDYEQYF. The CDR3 nucleotides read TGTGCCAGCATTGTAGTAGGGGACTACGAGCAGTACTTC.

This clonotype has a count of ten or more. CDR3 bases: TGCAGTGCTAGAGTCAAGACGGGCCCGGGAGGGGGCTACACCTTC. Protein sequence: CSARVKTGPGGGYTF. The chain has TRBV20-1 and TRBJ1-2, with unresolved D. Looked up from germline, CDR1 is DFQATT and CDR2 is SNEGSKA (reference sequence). V lost 1 base and J 8 bases, leaving 20 bases between the germline ends. This CDR3 spans 15 amino acids.

This clonotype was detected many times. The chain has TRBV29-1 and TRBJ2-1; TRBD2 agrees at 11 bases. Germline V gene lookup returns CDR1 SQVTM and CDR2 ANQGSEA. V dropped 8 bases and J dropped 7; count of bases not matched to a gene: 10. The CDR3 contains 14 residues. CDR3 in DNA: TGCAGCTTCTTCACCGGGACTAGCGGAAATGAGCAGTTCTTC. Translation gives CSFFTGTSGNEQFF.

This clonotype was found many times. The rearrangement uses TRBV4-1 and TRBJ1-2, with D perhaps TRBD1 (6 bases). Germline lookup yields CDR1 MGHRA and CDR2 YSYEKL. The CDR3 covers 13 residues. Trimming removed 1 base at V and 7 bases at J, with 10 bases between. CDR3 sequence: CASSQGQVFGYTF. The CDR3 DNA reads TGCGCCAGCAGCCAAGGACAGGTCTTTGGCTACACCTTC.

This clonotype was observed a few times. V is TRBV6-1 and J is TRBJ2-3, with a weak D call TRBD1 (5 bases). CDR3 length equals 12 residues. Germline V gives CDR1 MNHNS, CDR2 SASEGT. V lost 2 bases and J lost 7, with 7 bases in between. In DNA, the CDR3 is TGTGCCAGCAGTGAACAGGGAAATACGCAGTATTTT. This encodes CASSEQGNTQYF.

This clonotype was counted many times. V is TRBV27 and J is TRBJ2-6; D tentatively fits TRBD1 or TRBD2 (5 bases each). V dropped 6 bases and J dropped 3 bases, with 18 bases sitting between them. Germline CDR1 reads MNHEY; CDR2 reads SMNVEV (reference sequence). The CDR3 is 17 amino acids. CDR3 nucleotides: TGTGCCAGCAGGTCCGGGGCTACCGTCGGTGGGGCCAACGTCCTGACTTTC. Protein product: CASRSGATVGGANVLTF. Complete variable domain (other parts from reference TRBV27 and TRBJ2-6): EAQVTQNPRYLITVTGKKLTVTCSQNMNHEYMSWYRQDPGLGLRQIYYSMNVEVTDKGDVPEGYKVSRKEKRNFPLILESPSPNQTSLYFCASRSGATVGGANVLTFGAGSRLTVL.

In this sample, this clonotype turned up a few times. This sequence joins TRBV19 and TRBJ1-6; 8 bases map to TRBD1. CDR3 length: 14 residues. CDR1 is LNHDA and CDR2 is SQIVND in the germline V gene (reference sequence). V dropped 6 bases and J dropped 3; count of bases not matched to a gene: 1. This CDR3 reads CASSTGGYNSPLHF. CDR3 DNA: TGTGCCAGTAGCACAGGGGGCTATAATTCACCCCTCCACTTT.

DNA of the CDR3: TGTGCCTGGTCCTTGGACAGGGGGCTAGGGGAGACCCAGTACTTC. Its translation: CAWSLDRGLGETQYF. The chain links TRBV30 to TRBJ2-5; 11 bases agree with TRBD1. The ends lost 5 bases at V and 5 bases at J; junction bases unmatched: 10. Germline-derived CDR1 and CDR2 are GTSNPN and SVGIG (reference sequence). CDR3 length: 15 amino acids.

This clonotype was counted many times. V is TRBV4-3 and J is TRBJ1-2; 8 positions match TRBD1. CDR1 LGHNA and CDR2 YSLEER come from the germline V gene. The CDR3 extends over 12 amino acids. Germline trimming cut 5 bases from V and 11 bases from J; bases unmatched to any gene: 7. The CDR3 spells CASSIGQGGYTF. The CDR3 DNA sequence: TGCGCCAGCAGCATCGGACAGGGTGGTTACACCTTC.

This clonotype was recorded at least ten times. The chain uses TRBV5-1 and TRBJ2-6; D might be TRBD1 (6 bases). The germline V gene has CDR1 SGHRS and CDR2 YFSETQ. This CDR3 region has 16 residues. Trimming removed 0 bases from V and 4 bases from J, with 11 bases in between. The CDR3 loop is CASSLVAGVGANVLTF. DNA of the CDR3: TGCGCCAGCAGCTTGGTGGCAGGGGTCGGGGCCAACGTCCTGACTTTC. Supplemented by reference TRBV5-1 and TRBJ2-6, the full variable domain reads KAGVTQTPRYLIKTRGQQVTLSCSPISGHRSVSWYQQTPGQGLQFLFEYFSETQRNKGNFPGRFSGRQFSNSRSEMNVSTLELGDSALYLCASSLVAGVGANVLTFGAGSRLTVL.

This clonotype was counted many times. The chain recombines TRBV5-5 with TRBJ2-3; 13 positions agree with TRBD2. Germline assignment: CDR1 SGHKS and CDR2 YYEKEE (reference sequence). J gave up 5 bases and V 6 bases, and 9 bases lay outside the gene matches. CDR3 length equals 16 residues. CDR3 amino acids: CASTSSTSGGEDTQYF. The CDR3 DNA sequence: TGTGCCAGCACCTCCTCCACTAGCGGGGGGGAAGATACGCAGTATTTT.

This clonotype was seen ten or more times. The rearrangement joins TRBV7-8 to TRBJ1-1, with D hard to call. Trimming removed 4 bases from V and 1 base from J, with 7 bases in between. Germline lookup yields CDR1 SGHVS and CDR2 FQNEAQ. The CDR3 runs to 13 residues. The CDR3 loop is CASSSLRNTEAFF. Written as DNA, the CDR3 is TGTGCCAGCAGCTCCCTGAGGAACACTGAAGCTTTCTTT.

This clonotype was seen at least ten times. The rearrangement joins TRBV7-2 to TRBJ2-7; D not certain. The V end was cut by 6 bases, the J end by 2 bases, with 14 bases between. The CDR3 is made up of 14 amino acids. CDR1 and CDR2 (germline): SGHTA, FQGNSA. The CDR3 spells CASSTPPGTYEQYF. CDR3 in DNA: TGTGCCAGCAGTACCCCCCCGGGCACCTACGAGCAGTACTTC.

The sample holds a few counts of this clonotype. The chain is built from TRBV11-2 and TRBJ1-2, with TRBD1 matching 8 bases. V shed 8 bases, J shed 6 bases, and the junction held 8 bases outside the gene matches. Germline V gives CDR1 SGHAT, CDR2 FQNNGV. The CDR3 covers 13 residues. In nucleotides, the CDR3 is TGTGCCAGCCGGGCAGGGGGCGGCGATGGCTACACCTTC. Its protein is CASRAGGGDGYTF.

This clonotype was counted at least ten times. The chain joins TRBV19 to TRBJ1-5; no reliable D call. V was pared by 6 bases and J by 4 bases, with 7 bases between. The CDR3 is made up of 12 amino acids. Germline loops: CDR1 LNHDA, CDR2 SQIVND (reference sequence). The chain's CDR3 is CASRGGNQPQHF. The DNA of the CDR3 is TGTGCCAGTAGAGGAGGTAATCAGCCCCAGCATTTT.